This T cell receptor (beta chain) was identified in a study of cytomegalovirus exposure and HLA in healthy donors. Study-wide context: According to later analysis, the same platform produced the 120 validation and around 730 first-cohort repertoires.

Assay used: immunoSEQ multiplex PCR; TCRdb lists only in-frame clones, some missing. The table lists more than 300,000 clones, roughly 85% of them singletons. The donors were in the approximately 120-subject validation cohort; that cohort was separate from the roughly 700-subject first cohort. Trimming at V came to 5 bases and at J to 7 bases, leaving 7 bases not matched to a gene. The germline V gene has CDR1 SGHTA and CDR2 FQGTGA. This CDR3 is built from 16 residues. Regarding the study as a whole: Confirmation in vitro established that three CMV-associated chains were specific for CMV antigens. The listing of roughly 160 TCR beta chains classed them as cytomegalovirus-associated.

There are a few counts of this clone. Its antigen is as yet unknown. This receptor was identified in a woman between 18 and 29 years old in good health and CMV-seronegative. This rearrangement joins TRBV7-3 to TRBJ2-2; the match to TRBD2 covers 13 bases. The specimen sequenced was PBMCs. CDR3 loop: CASSPGLAGIGGELFF. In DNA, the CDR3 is TGTGCCAGCAGCCCGGGACTAGCGGGAATTGGCGGGGAGCTGTTTTTT.